This TCR beta chain originates from a study of T cells after yellow fever vaccination. Study-level results: The CD4 and CD8 compartments had a small share of their clonotypes in common.

A universal primer site and UMIs were added as TCR cDNA was made by 5'RACE template switching. Each CDR3 protein gets one entry after TCRdb re-called the 5' RACE reads with MiXCR. The data show 240,000 or so distinct CDR3 sequences, 6.9% seen once. With 8 bases clipped from V and 8 bases from J, the junction kept 6 bases outside the gene matches. CDR3 length: 13 amino acids. The germline gives CDR1 SGHTA, CDR2 FQGTGA. In its sample, this clonotype was seen a few times. Its antigen is still unknown. V usage is TRBV7-3 and J usage is TRBJ2-2; TRBD2 matches at 9 bases. The sample was CD4+ T cells sorted from PBMCs, taken 15 days after the yellow fever booster vaccination. The TCR was taken from a man in his thirties or forties who received the YFV17D yellow fever vaccine. The CDR3: CASQEREAGELFF. The CDR3, as DNA: TGTGCCAGCCAAGAGCGGGAGGCGGGGGAGCTGTTTTTT.